This entry lists 3 T cell receptor beta chains sequenced from one sample in a study of PD-L1 blockade in urothelial cancer. Noted time point: peripheral blood 6 weeks after treatment start. The repertoire was sequenced with immunoSEQ multiplex PCR; TCRdb's copy has only in-frame clones and lacks some. The repertoire holds some 48,000 clones, with roughly 80% as singletons. This specimen consisted of PBMCs, obtained around atezolizumab (anti-PD-L1) treatment. These receptors all come from a man between 65 and 85 years old with urothelial cancer.

This clone has only one observation. The chain joins TRBV7-9 to TRBJ2-7; 11 bases line up with TRBD2. The germline CDR1 and CDR2 sequences are SEHNR and FQNEAQ (reference sequence). V was pared by 1 base and J by 6 bases, with 2 bases of the junction left unmatched. The length of the CDR3 is 14 residues. CDR3 sequence reads: CASSLGTSGLEQYF. The CDR3 DNA reads as TGTGCCAGCAGCTTAGGGACTAGCGGGCTCGAGCAGTACTTC.

V gene TRBV12-5 combines with J gene TRBJ1-1, with TRBD1 matching 10 bases. The CDR3 runs 14 residues. CDR1 and CDR2 from the germline V gene are LGHNT and FRNRAP. V lost 1 base to trimming and J lost 8 bases; unmatched junction nucleotides: 4. The DNA for the CDR3 is TGTGCTAGTGGTTTGGGACAGGGGGCAAGGGAAGCTTTCTTT. Translation: CASGLGQGAREAFF.

For the CDR3, the DNA is TGCGCCAGCAGCGAGGGACAGCAGACCTACAATGAGCAGTTCTTC. This encodes CASSEGQQTYNEQFF. The J gene is TRBJ2-1, the V gene TRBV5-1; TRBD1 matches at 7 bases. The CDR3 sequence is 15 residues long. From germline, CDR1 is SGHRS and CDR2 YFSETQ. V trimming: 4 bases; J trimming: 2 bases; junction bases outside the gene matches: 6.